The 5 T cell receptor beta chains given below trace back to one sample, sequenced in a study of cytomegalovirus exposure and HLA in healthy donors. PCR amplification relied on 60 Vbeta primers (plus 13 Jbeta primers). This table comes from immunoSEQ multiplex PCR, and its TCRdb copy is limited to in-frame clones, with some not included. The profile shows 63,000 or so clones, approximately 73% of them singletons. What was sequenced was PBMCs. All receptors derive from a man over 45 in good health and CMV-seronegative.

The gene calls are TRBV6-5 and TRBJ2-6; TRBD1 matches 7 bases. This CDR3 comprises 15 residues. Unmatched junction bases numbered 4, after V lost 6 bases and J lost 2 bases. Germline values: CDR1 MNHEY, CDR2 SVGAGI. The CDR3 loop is CASRLGGAGANVLTF. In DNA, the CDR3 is TGTGCCAGCAGACTAGGGGGCGCTGGGGCCAACGTCCTGACTTTC.

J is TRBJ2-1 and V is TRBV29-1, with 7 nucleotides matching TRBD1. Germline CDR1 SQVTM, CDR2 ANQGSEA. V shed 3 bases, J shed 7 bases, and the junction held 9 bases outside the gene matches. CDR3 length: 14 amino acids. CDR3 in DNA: TGCAGCGTTGACTTAATGACAGGGAGAAATGAGCAGTTCTTC. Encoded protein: CSVDLMTGRNEQFF.

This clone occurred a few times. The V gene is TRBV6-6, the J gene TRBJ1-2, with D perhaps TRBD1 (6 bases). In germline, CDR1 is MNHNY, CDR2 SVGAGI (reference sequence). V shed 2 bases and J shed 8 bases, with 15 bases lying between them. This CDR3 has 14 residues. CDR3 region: CASSYDPVRGGYTF. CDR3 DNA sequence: TGTGCCAGCAGTTACGACCCTGTCAGGGGAGGCTACACCTTC.

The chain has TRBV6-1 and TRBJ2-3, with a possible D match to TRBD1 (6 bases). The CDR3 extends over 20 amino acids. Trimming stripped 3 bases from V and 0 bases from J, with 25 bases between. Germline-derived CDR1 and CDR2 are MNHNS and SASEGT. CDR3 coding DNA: TGTGCCAGCAGTGACTTAGCCCGTTTCCCAGGGGCCCTAAGCACAGATACGCAGTATTTT. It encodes CASSDLARFPGALSTDTQYF.

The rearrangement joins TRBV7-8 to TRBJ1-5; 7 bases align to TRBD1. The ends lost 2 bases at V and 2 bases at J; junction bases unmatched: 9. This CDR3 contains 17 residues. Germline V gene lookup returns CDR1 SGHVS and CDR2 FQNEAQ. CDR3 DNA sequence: TGTGCCAGCAGCTTACTACAGGGGATGGGAGGCAATCAGCCCCAGCATTTT. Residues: CASSLLQGMGGNQPQHF.